These 7 T cell receptor beta chains originate from one sample sequenced in a study of Graves' ophthalmopathy and Graves' hyperthyroidism. Amplification targeted the TCR beta CDR3 regions, with RNA transcripts as the source material. First-round RT-PCR used HTBI primers; second-round multiplex PCR followed. Using its own MiXCR run on the multiplex PCR reads, TCRdb lists one record per CDR3 protein. The profile covers 52,000 or so distinct CDR3 sequences, with around 50% appearing a single time and roughly 5% taken by the ten largest. Material: peripheral blood. These receptors all stem from an adult woman with Graves' ophthalmopathy.

This clonotype was recorded many times. V gene TRBV24-1 combines with J gene TRBJ2-1; 12 nucleotides align to TRBD2. The CDR3 runs to 19 residues. CDR1 is KGHDR and CDR2 is SFDVKD in the germline V gene. Trimming removed 1 base from V and 8 bases from J; junction bases left unmatched: 14. The CDR3 spells CATSDFKVETSGSLYEQFF. The CDR3 DNA reads TGTGCCACCAGTGATTTTAAGGTGGAGACTAGCGGGAGTCTATATGAGCAGTTCTTC.

This clonotype was counted ten times or more. V is TRBV20-1 and J is TRBJ2-5; 10 bases align to TRBD2. Per germline, CDR1 DFQATT and CDR2 SNEGSKA (reference sequence). CDR3 length: 15 residues. V shed 6 bases and J 1 base; nucleotides not matched to a gene: 8. The DNA for the CDR3 is TGCAGTGCACAGGCTAGCGGGGGCTTCCAAGAGACCCAGTACTTC. It yields the protein CSAQASGGFQETQYF.

The chain links TRBV9 to TRBJ2-7; 7 bases align to TRBD1. The CDR3 is made up of 11 amino acids. CDR1 and CDR2 from the germline V gene are SGDLS and YYNGEE. V dropped 7 bases and J dropped 6; count of bases not matched to a gene: 4. CDR3 amino acids: CASEGASEQYF. The CDR3, as DNA: TGTGCCAGCGAGGGGGCGTCCGAGCAGTACTTC.

This clonotype has at least ten counts. V gene TRBV5-8 combines with J gene TRBJ2-5; D might be TRBD1 (6 bases). Germline loops: CDR1 SGHTS, CDR2 YDEGEE. The CDR3 loop spans 15 amino acids. V gave up 0 bases and J gave up 0 bases, with 9 bases separating them. The CDR3 reads CASSLEGEYQETQYF. As DNA, the CDR3 is TGTGCCAGCAGCTTGGAGGGGGAGTACCAAGAGACCCAGTACTTC.

Ten or more counts support this clonotype. The chain combines TRBV9 with TRBJ1-2; 9 positions agree with TRBD1. Trimming at V came to 1 base and at J to 5 bases, leaving 9 bases not matched to a gene. Looked up from germline, CDR1 is SGDLS and CDR2 is YYNGEE. The CDR3 totals 16 residues. CDR3 sequence: CASSVSRTGDVYGYTF. The CDR3, as DNA: TGTGCCAGCAGCGTATCTCGGACAGGGGACGTATATGGCTACACCTTC. Drawing the rest from reference TRBV9 and TRBJ1-2, the complete variable domain is DSGVTQTPKHLITATGQRVTLRCSPRSGDLSVYWYQQSLDQGLQFLIQYYNGEERAKGNILERFSAQQFPDLHSELNLSSLELGDSALYFCASSVSRTGDVYGYTFGSGTRLTVV.

In this sample, this clonotype turned up many times. The V call is TRBV7-2, the J call TRBJ2-1; the D is unclear. The V gene's germline CDR1 is SGHTA and CDR2 FQGNSA. The CDR3 totals 16 residues. Trimming shortened V by 5 bases and J by 8 bases, and 22 bases separated the two germline ends. CDR3: CASSAAISTGVDEQFF. The CDR3 DNA is TGTGCCAGCAGCGCCGCGATCAGTACGGGTGTCGATGAGCAGTTCTTC.

Points on this clonotype: The junction and the germline gene differ at one end; a read error may be behind it. The rearrangement links TRBV7-3 to TRBJ2-1; D call uncertain. The CDR3 is 17 amino acids. CDR1 is SGHTA and CDR2 is FQGTGA in the germline V gene. This CDR3 is CASGPSGGRNSTSERFF. The CDR3 bases are TGTGCCAGCGGCCCCTCTGGCGGTCGAAACTCCACCAGTGAGCGGTTCTTC.